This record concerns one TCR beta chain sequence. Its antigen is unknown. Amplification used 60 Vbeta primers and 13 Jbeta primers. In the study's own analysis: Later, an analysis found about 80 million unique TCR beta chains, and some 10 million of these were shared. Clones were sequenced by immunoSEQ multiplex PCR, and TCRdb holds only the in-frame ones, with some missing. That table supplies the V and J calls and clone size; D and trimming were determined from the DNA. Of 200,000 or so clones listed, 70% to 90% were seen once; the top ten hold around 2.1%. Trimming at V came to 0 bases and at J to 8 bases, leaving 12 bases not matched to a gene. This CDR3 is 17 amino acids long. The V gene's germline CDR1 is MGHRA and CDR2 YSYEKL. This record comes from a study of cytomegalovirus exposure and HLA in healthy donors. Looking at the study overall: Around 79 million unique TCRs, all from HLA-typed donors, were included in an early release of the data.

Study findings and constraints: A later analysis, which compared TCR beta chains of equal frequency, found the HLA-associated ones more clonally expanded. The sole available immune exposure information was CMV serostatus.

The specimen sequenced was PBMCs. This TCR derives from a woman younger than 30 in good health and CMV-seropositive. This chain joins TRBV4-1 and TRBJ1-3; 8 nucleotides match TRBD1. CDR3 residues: CASSQESGRGRGDTIYF. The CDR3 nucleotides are TGCGCCAGCAGCCAAGAAAGTGGCAGGGGGCGCGGCGACACCATATATTTT.